This entry concerns a single T cell receptor (beta chain). Its target is unknown. These data are taken from a study of cytomegalovirus exposure and HLA in healthy donors. A multiplex PCR was run with 60 Vbeta primers and 13 Jbeta primers. Clones were sequenced by immunoSEQ multiplex PCR, and TCRdb holds only the in-frame ones, with some missing. The sample has roughly 120,000 clones; approximately 80% are singletons. V lost 4 bases to trimming and J lost 3 bases; unmatched junction nucleotides: 5. The length of the CDR3 is 15 residues. Germline loops: CDR1 SGDLS, CDR2 YYNGEE. Regarding the study as a whole: Most likely, a cluster of highly shared sequence variants arose as a sequencing artifact. Later work showed greater clonal expansion in HLA-associated TCR beta chains than in equally common others.

The specimen sequenced was PBMCs. This clonotype was obtained from a man aged 30-40 years in good health and CMV-seronegative. This sequence joins TRBV9 and TRBJ2-3, with 10 bases that match TRBD1. CDR3 nucleotides: TGTGCCAGCAGCAAGCCGGGACAGGGGACAGATACGCAGTATTTT. Translation gives CASSKPGQGTDTQYF.